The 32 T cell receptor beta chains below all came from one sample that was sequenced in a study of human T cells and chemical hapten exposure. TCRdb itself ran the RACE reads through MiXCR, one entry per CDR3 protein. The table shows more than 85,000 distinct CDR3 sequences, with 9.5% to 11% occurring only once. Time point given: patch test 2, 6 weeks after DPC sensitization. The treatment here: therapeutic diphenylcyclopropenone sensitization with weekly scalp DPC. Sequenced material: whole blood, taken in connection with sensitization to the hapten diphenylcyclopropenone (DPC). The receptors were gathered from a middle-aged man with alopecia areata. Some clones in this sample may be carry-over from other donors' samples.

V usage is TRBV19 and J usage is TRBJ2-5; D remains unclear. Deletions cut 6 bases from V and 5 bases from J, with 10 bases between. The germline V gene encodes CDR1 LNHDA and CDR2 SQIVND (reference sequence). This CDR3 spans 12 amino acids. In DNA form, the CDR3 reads TGTGCCAGTAGGCGGAAAGGGGAGACCCAGTACTTC. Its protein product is CASRRKGETQYF.

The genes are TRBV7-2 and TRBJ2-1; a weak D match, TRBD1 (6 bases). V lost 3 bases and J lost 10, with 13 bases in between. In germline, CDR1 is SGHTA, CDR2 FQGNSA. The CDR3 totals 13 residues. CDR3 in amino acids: CASSLGRDREQFF. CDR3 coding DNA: TGTGCCAGCAGCTTGGGCCGTGACAGGGAGCAGTTCTTC.

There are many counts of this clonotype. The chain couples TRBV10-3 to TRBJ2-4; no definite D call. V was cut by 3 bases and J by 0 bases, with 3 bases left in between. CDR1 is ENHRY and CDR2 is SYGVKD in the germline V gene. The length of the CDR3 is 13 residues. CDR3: CAISEVAKNIQYF. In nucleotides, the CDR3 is TGTGCCATCAGTGAAGTAGCCAAAAACATTCAGTACTTC.

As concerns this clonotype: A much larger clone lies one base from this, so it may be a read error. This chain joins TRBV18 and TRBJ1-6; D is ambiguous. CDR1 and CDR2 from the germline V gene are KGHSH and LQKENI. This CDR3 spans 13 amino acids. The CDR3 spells CTSSPTDNSPLHF. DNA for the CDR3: TGTACCAGCTCACCAACAGATAATTCACCCCTCCACTTT.

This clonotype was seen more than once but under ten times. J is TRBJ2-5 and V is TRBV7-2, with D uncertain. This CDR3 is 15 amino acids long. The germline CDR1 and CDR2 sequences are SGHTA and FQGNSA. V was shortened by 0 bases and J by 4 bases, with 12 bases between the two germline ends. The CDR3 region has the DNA TGTGCCAGCAGCTTAGCGATCAGGAGTGGAGAGACCCAGTACTTC. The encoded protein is CASSLAIRSGETQYF.

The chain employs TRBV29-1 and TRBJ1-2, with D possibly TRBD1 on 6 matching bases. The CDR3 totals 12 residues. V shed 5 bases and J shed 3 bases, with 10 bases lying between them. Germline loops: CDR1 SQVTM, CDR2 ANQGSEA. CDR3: CSVKDSDYGYTF. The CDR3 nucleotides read TGCAGCGTTAAGGACAGTGACTATGGCTACACCTTC.

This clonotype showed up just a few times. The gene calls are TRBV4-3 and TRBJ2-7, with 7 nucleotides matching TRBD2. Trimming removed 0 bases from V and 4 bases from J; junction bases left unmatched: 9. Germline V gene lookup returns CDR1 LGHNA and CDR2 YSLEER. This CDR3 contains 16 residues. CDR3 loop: CASSQDLGGSGYEQYF. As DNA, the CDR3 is TGCGCCAGCAGCCAAGATCTGGGGGGTAGCGGGTACGAGCAGTACTTC.

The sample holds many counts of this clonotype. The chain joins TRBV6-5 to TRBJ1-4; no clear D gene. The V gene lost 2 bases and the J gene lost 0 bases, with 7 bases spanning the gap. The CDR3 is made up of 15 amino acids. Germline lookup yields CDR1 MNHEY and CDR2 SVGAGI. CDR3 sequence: CASSYRSATNEKLFF. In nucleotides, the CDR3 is TGTGCCAGCAGTTACCGGTCGGCAACTAATGAAAAACTGTTTTTT.

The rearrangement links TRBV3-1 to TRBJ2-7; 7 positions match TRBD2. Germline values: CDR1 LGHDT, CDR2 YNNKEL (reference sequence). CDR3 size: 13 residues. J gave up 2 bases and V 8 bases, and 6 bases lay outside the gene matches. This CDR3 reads CASGEAGPYEQYF. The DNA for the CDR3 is TGTGCCAGCGGGGAAGCGGGACCCTACGAGCAGTACTTC.

The chain's CDR3 is CASSYSLVPSGSLADTQYF. The CDR3 nucleotides read TGTGCCAGCAGTTACTCTTTAGTCCCTAGCGGGAGTCTCGCAGATACGCAGTATTTT. The chain joins TRBV6-5 to TRBJ2-3, with 10 bases that match TRBD2. Trimming at V came to 0 bases and at J to 4 bases, leaving 13 bases not matched to a gene. The germline CDR1 and CDR2 sequences are MNHEY and SVGAGI. The CDR3 is made up of 19 amino acids.

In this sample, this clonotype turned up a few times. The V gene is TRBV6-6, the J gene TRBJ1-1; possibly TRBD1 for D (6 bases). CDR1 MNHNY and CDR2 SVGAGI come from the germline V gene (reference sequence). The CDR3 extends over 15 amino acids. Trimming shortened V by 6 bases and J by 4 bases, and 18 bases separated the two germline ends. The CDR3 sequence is CASRQKQGYGTEAFF. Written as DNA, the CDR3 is TGTGCCAGCAGACAAAAACAGGGATATGGCACTGAAGCTTTCTTT.

The CDR3 nucleotides are TGTGCCAGCAGTTGGCAGGGAGGGGAGCAGTACTTC. It codes for CASSWQGGEQYF. The gene calls are TRBV6-5 and TRBJ2-7; TRBD2 aligns across 7 bases. The CDR3 sequence is 12 residues long. The V gene end was trimmed by 4 bases and the J gene end by 7 bases; junction bases not matched to a gene: 4. Germline values: CDR1 MNHEY, CDR2 SVGAGI.

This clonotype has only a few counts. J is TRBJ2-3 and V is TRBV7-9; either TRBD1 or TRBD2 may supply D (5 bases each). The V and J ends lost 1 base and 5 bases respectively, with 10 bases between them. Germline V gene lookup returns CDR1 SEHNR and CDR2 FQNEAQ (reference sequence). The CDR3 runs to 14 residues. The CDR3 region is CASSLDGAGDTQYF. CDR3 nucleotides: TGTGCCAGCAGCTTAGACGGGGCTGGAGATACGCAGTATTTT. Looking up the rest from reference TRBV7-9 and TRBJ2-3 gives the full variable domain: DTGVSQNPRHKITKRGQNVTFRCDPISEHNRLYWYRQTLGQGPEFLTYFQNEAQLEKSRLLSDRFSAERPKGSFSTLEIQRTEQGDSAMYLCASSLDGAGDTQYFGPGTRLTVL.

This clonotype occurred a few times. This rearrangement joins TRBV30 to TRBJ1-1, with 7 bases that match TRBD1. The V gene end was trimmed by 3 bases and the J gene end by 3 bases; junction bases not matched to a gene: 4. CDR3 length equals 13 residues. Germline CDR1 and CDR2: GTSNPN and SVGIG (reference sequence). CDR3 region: CAWRTGRDTEAFF. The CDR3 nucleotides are TGTGCCTGGAGGACAGGGAGAGACACTGAAGCTTTCTTT.

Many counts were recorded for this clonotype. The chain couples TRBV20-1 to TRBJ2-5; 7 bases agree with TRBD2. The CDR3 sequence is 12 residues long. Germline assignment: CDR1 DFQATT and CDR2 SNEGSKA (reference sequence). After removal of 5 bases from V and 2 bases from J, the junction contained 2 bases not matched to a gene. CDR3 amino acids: CSAVGLQETQYF. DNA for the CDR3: TGCAGTGCTGTGGGACTACAAGAGACCCAGTACTTC.

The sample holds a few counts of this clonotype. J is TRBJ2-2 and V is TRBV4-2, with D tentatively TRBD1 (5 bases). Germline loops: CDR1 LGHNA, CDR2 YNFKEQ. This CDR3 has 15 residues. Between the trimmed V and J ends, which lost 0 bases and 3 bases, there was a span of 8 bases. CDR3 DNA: TGTGCCAGCAGCCAAGATCTAGGGGACACCGGGGAGCTGTTTTTT. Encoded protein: CASSQDLGDTGELFF.

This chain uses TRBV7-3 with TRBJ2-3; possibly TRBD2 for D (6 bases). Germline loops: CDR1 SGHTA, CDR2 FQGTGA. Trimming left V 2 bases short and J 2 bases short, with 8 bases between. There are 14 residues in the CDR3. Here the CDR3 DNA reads TGTGCCAGCAGCTTAGGACTACTCACAGATACGCAGTATTTT. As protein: CASSLGLLTDTQYF.

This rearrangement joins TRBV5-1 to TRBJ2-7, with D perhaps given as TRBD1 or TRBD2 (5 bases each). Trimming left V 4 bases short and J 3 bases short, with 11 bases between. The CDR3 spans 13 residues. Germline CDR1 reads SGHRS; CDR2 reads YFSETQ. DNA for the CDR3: TGCGCCAGCAGCCCCCGGGACGACTACGAGCAGTACTTC. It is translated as CASSPRDDYEQYF.

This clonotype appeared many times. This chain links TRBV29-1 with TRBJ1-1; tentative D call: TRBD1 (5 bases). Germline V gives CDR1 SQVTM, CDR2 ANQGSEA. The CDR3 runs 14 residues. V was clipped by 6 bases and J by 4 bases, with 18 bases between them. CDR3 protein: CSVLPWTSSTEAFF. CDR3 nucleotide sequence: TGCAGCGTCCTGCCATGGACATCCTCCACTGAAGCTTTCTTT.

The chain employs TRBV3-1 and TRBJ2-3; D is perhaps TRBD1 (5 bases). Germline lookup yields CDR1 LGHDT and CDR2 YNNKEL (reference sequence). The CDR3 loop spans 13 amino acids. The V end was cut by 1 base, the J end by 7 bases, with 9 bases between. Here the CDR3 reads CASSQARTNTQYF. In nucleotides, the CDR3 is TGTGCCAGCAGCCAAGCAAGGACAAATACGCAGTATTTT.

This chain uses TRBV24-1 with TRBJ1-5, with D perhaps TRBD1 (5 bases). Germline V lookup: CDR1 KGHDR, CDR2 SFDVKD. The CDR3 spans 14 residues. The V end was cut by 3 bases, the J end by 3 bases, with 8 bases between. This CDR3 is CATSDNGANQPQHF. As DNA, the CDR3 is TGTGCCACCAGTGATAATGGGGCCAATCAGCCCCAGCATTTT.

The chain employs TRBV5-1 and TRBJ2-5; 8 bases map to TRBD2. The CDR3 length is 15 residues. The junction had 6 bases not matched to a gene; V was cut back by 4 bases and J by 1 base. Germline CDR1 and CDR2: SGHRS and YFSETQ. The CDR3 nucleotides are TGCGCCAGCAGCCCTCGGGAGGGTACCCAAGAGACCCAGTACTTC. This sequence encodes CASSPREGTQETQYF.

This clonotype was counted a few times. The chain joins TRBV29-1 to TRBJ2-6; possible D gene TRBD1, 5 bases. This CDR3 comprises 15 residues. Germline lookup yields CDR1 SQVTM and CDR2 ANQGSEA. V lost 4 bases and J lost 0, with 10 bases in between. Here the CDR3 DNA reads TGCAGCGTTGGGGGCAGGAACTCTGGGGCCAACGTCCTGACTTTC. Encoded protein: CSVGGRNSGANVLTF.

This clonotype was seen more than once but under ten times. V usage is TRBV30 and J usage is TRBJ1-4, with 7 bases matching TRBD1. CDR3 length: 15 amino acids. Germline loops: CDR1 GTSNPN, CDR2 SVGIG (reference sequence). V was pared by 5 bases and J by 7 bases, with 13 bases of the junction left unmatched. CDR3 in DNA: TGTGCCTGGGACCGAGGGGGCGCGAGTCGTGAAAAACTGTTTTTT. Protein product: CAWDRGGASREKLFF. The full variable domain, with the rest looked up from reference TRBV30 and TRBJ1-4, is SQTIHQWPATLVQPVGSPLSLECTVEGTSNPNLYWYRQAAGRGLQLLFYSVGIGQISSEVPQNLSASRPQDRQFILSSKKLLLSDSGFYLCAWDRGGASREKLFFGSGTQLSVL.

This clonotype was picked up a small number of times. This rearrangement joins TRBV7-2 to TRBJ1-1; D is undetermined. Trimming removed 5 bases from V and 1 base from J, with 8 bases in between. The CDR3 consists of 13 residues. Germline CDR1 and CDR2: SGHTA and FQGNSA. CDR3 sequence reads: CASSKDTNTEAFF. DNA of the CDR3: TGTGCCAGCAGCAAAGACACGAACACTGAAGCTTTCTTT.

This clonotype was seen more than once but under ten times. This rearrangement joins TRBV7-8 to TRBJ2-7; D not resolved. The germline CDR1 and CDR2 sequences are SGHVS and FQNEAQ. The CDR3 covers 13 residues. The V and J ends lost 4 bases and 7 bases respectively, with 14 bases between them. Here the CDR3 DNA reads TGTGCCAGCAGCTCCTCGTCCCTGGGGGAGCAGTACTTC. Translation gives CASSSSSLGEQYF.

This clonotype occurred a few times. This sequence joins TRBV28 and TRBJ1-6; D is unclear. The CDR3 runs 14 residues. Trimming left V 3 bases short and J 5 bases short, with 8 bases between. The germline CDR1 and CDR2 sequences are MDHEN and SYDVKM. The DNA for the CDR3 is TGTGCCAGCAGTTTTAACCCGAATAATTCACCCCTCCACTTT. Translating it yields CASSFNPNNSPLHF.

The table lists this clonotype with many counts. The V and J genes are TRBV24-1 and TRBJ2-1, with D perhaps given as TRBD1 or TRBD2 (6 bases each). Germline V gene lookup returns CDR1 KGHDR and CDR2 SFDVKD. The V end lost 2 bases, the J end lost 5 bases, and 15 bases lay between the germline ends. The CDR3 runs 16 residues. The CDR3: CATSDSRGGTHNEQFF. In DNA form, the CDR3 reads TGTGCCACCAGTGATTCCCGAGGGGGGACCCACAATGAGCAGTTCTTC.

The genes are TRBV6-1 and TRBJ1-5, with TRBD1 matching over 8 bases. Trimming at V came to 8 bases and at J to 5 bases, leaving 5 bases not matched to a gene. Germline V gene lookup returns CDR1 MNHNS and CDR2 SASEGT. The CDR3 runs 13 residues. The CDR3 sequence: CASGQGADQPQHF. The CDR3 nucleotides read TGTGCCAGCGGGCAGGGGGCGGATCAGCCCCAGCATTTT.

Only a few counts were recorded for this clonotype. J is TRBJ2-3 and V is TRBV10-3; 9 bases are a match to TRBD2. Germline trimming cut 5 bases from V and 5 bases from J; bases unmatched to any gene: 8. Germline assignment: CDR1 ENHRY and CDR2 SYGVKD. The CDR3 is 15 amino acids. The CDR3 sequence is CAISIAGAPGDTQYF. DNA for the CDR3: TGTGCCATCAGTATAGCGGGAGCCCCGGGAGATACGCAGTATTTT.

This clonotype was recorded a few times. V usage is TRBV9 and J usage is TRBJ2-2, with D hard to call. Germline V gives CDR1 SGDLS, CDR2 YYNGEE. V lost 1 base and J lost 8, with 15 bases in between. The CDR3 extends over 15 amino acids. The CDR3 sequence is CASSVTDLNRGELFF. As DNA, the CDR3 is TGTGCCAGCAGCGTAACAGACCTAAATAGAGGGGAGCTGTTTTTT.

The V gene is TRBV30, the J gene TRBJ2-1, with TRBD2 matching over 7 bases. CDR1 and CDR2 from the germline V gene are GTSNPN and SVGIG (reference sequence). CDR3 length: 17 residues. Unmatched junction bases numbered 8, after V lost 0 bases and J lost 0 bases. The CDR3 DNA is TGTGCCTGGAGTGTACCCTGGAAGCGGGGCTCCTACAATGAGCAGTTCTTC. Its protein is CAWSVPWKRGSYNEQFF.